Below, one T cell receptor (beta chain) is given with its context. In the original processing: Amplification of reference gene primers provided the estimated nucleated cell counts. The table came from immunoSEQ multiplex PCR; TCRdb's copy has only in-frame clones and leaves some out. From that table come the V and J calls and clone size; the DNA was used to work out D and trimming. This table holds approximately 100,000 clones, around 87% found once. These data are taken from a study of blood T cell repertoires in COVID-19. The overall study: Acute and convalescent COVID-19 samples came from the United States, Italy and Spain.

The CDR3 runs 17 residues. V dropped 2 bases and J dropped 8; count of bases not matched to a gene: 9. Germline V lookup: CDR1 SGHTA, CDR2 FQGTGA. The sequencing sample was made of peripheral blood. The chain links TRBV7-3 to TRBJ2-1; 13 bases match TRBD2. The TCR was taken from a young woman with acute or convalescent COVID-19. CDR3 loop: CASSLGPTSGGPDEQFF. In DNA form, the CDR3 reads TGTGCCAGCAGCTTAGGTCCGACTAGCGGGGGGCCGGATGAGCAGTTCTTC.